Shown below are 31 T cell receptor beta chains from a single sample sequenced in a study of T cell responses to AZD1222 COVID-19 vaccine. Assay: immunoSEQ multiplex PCR; the TCRdb copy retains only in-frame clones and omits some. The repertoire holds approximately 97,000 clones, with around 86% as singletons. This material consisted of peripheral blood, taken on day 0 of AZD1222 vaccination. Receptor source: an adult in good health.

V is TRBV6-1 and J is TRBJ2-7; 8 bases fit TRBD2. The CDR3 loop spans 15 amino acids. Germline CDR1 and CDR2: MNHNS and SASEGT. Trimming at V came to 3 bases and at J to 3 bases, leaving 7 bases not matched to a gene. The CDR3 here is CASSENGGAHYEQYF. CDR3 sequence (DNA): TGTGCCAGCAGTGAGAACGGGGGGGCCCACTACGAGCAGTACTTC.

V and J are TRBV19 and TRBJ2-1; TRBD1 is a possible D gene (7 bases). Germline assignment: CDR1 LNHDA and CDR2 SQIVND (reference sequence). The CDR3 is made up of 16 amino acids. V lost 9 bases and J 8 bases, leaving 26 bases between the germline ends. The CDR3 region has the DNA TGTGCCAGCCTTCCAGGGGGGCATAGGGGTAGCGATGAGCAGTTCTTC. Translated, it gives CASLPGGHRGSDEQFF.

The chain couples TRBV9 to TRBJ2-7; 14 nucleotides align to TRBD2. J was trimmed by 5 bases and V by 3 bases; bases with no gene match: 7. Germline lookup yields CDR1 SGDLS and CDR2 YYNGEE. The CDR3 is made up of 16 amino acids. The chain's CDR3 is CASSASGLAGVHEQYF. DNA of the CDR3: TGTGCCAGCAGCGCCTCGGGACTAGCGGGAGTTCACGAGCAGTACTTC. Full variable domain (outside the CDR3, taken from reference TRBV9 and TRBJ2-7): DSGVTQTPKHLITATGQRVTLRCSPRSGDLSVYWYQQSLDQGLQFLIQYYNGEERAKGNILERFSAQQFPDLHSELNLSSLELGDSALYFCASSASGLAGVHEQYFGPGTRLTVT.

The V call is TRBV7-8, the J call TRBJ1-1, with TRBD1 matching 7 bases. J gave up 0 bases and V 1 base, and 5 bases lay outside the gene matches. The CDR3 is 16 amino acids. CDR1 is SGHVS and CDR2 is FQNEAQ in the germline V gene. For the CDR3, the DNA is TGTGCCAGCAGCTTAGTGGGACAGATGATGAACACTGAAGCTTTCTTT. This gives the protein CASSLVGQMMNTEAFF.

The chain recombines TRBV3-1 (or the pseudogene TRBV3-2) with TRBJ2-4, with TRBD2 identical over 9 bases. Losses at the gene ends were 4 bases for V and 9 bases for J; bases not matched to a gene: 7. The CDR3 is 14 residues long. Germline V lookup: CDR1 LGHDT, CDR2 YNNKEL (reference sequence). The CDR3 region is CASSLLGGRGIQYF. CDR3 in DNA: TGTGCCAGCAGCCTTCTGGGCGGGAGGGGCATTCAGTACTTC.

This clone was counted only a few times. The chain has TRBV29-1 and TRBJ2-5, with a tentative D call TRBD2 (6 bases). Germline V gene data show CDR1 as SQVTM and CDR2 as ANQGSEA. This CDR3 spans 15 amino acids. Trimming took off 0 bases at V and 9 bases at J, with 20 bases between the two ends. For the CDR3, the DNA is TGCAGCGTTGAAGATTCCGGCGGGATTGGGGTGGCCCAGTACTTC. Translated, it gives CSVEDSGGIGVAQYF.

V and J are TRBV30 and TRBJ1-6; 9 bases are a match to TRBD1. Germline V CDR1 and CDR2: GTSNPN, SVGIG (reference sequence). V lost 4 bases, J lost 10 bases, and 8 bases stayed unmatched. This CDR3 is 14 amino acids long. The CDR3 region is CAWTYRGRRSPLHF. The CDR3 DNA reads as TGTGCCTGGACCTACAGGGGGCGACGCTCACCCCTCCACTTT.

This clone was seen just once. This rearrangement joins TRBV6-5 to TRBJ1-2, with a weak D call TRBD1 (6 bases). CDR1 is MNHEY and CDR2 is SVGAGI in the germline V gene. Trimming removed 4 bases from V and 1 base from J, with 13 bases in between. The length of the CDR3 is 15 residues. The CDR3 reads CASSSILQGNYGYTF. CDR3 in DNA: TGTGCCAGCAGTTCCATTCTACAGGGTAACTATGGCTACACCTTC.

J is TRBJ1-5 and V is TRBV3-1 (or the pseudogene TRBV3-2), with TRBD1 matching over 7 bases. Germline CDR1 and CDR2: LGHDT and YNNKEL (reference sequence). J was trimmed by 6 bases and V by 1 base; bases with no gene match: 6. The CDR3 contains 15 residues. CDR3 coding DNA: TGTGCCAGCAGCCAAGGAGGGGGCGTCGGTCAGCCCCAGCATTTT. It encodes CASSQGGGVGQPQHF.

A few counts support this clone. The chain couples TRBV4-2 to TRBJ1-1; possible D gene TRBD1, 5 bases. This CDR3 comprises 15 residues. Germline values: CDR1 LGHNA, CDR2 YNFKEQ. V shed 0 bases and J shed 0 bases, with 8 bases lying between them. CDR3 DNA sequence: TGTGCCAGCAGCCAAGATGGGACTGTGAACACTGAAGCTTTCTTT. Translating it yields CASSQDGTVNTEAFF.

The chain joins TRBV7-9 to TRBJ2-7, with 9 bases fitting TRBD2. J lost 0 bases, V lost 6 bases, and 6 bases had no gene match. The length of the CDR3 is 15 residues. CDR1 and CDR2 from the germline V gene are SEHNR and FQNEAQ (reference sequence). CDR3 sequence (DNA): TGTGCCAGCAGTTTGACTAGCGGCCCCTCCTACGAGCAGTACTTC. Translating it yields CASSLTSGPSYEQYF.

The rearrangement joins TRBV28 to TRBJ1-2, with D possibly being TRBD1 (6 bases). The ends were cut back, 10 bases at V and 3 bases at J, with 18 bases in the middle. The CDR3 sequence is 14 residues long. In germline, CDR1 is MDHEN, CDR2 SYDVKM. The CDR3 region is CATRIGQRDYGYTF. In DNA form, the CDR3 reads TGTGCCACCCGGATAGGACAGAGAGACTATGGCTACACCTTC.

This rearrangement joins TRBV6-5 to TRBJ2-6; no definite D call. Germline V gene sequence: CDR1 MNHEY, CDR2 SVGAGI. V was pared by 4 bases and J by 0 bases, with 7 bases between. There are 15 residues in the CDR3. The CDR3 loop reads CASSSTGSGANVLTF. The CDR3 bases are TGTGCCAGCAGTTCCACGGGCTCTGGGGCCAACGTCCTGACTTTC.

The chain employs TRBV6-4 and TRBJ1-5; D not resolved. This CDR3 contains 15 residues. Germline CDR1 reads MRHNA; CDR2 reads SNTAGT. Between the trimmed V and J ends, which lost 2 bases and 0 bases, there was a span of 8 bases. The CDR3 DNA follows: TGTGCCAGCAGTGACGACGGATATAGCAATCAGCCCCAGCATTTT. This translates into CASSDDGYSNQPQHF.

The rearrangement links TRBV19 to TRBJ2-7; 9 bases align to TRBD1. There are 13 residues in the CDR3. V lost 6 bases, J lost 5 bases, and 5 bases stayed unmatched. Germline V gene data show CDR1 as LNHDA and CDR2 as SQIVND (reference sequence). The CDR3 DNA follows: TGTGCCAGTAGGGGGACAGGGTTACACGAGCAGTACTTC. Protein sequence: CASRGTGLHEQYF.

Note on this clone: Different DNA sequences within this sample yield the same CDR3. V is TRBV19 and J is TRBJ2-7; D might be TRBD1 (6 bases). Germline loops: CDR1 LNHDA, CDR2 SQIVND (reference sequence). The CDR3 is 14 amino acids. V lost 3 bases, J lost 0 bases, and 9 bases lay in between. CDR3 DNA sequence: TGTGCCAGTAGTATGGGGGCAGACTCCTACGAGCAGTACTTC. Encoded protein: CASSMGADSYEQYF. Together with reference TRBV19 and TRBJ2-7, the CDR3 gives the full variable domain: DGGITQSPKYLFRKEGQNVTLSCEQNLNHDAMYWYRQDPGQGLRLIYYSQIVNDFQKGDIAEGYSVSREKKESFPLTVTSAQKNPTAFYLCASSMGADSYEQYFGPGTRLTVT.

The gene calls are TRBV5-6 and TRBJ2-5; possibly TRBD2 for D (5 bases). The CDR3 sequence is 15 residues long. Germline CDR1 SGHDT, CDR2 YYEEEE. Trimming took 0 bases from V and 5 from J, leaving 14 bases between them. In nucleotides, the CDR3 is TGTGCCAGCAGCTTGGGTCGAGGGTTTGTGGAGACCCAGTACTTC. It codes for CASSLGRGFVETQYF. The full variable domain, completed using reference TRBV5-6 and TRBJ2-5, is DAGVTQSPTHLIKTRGQQVTLRCSPKSGHDTVSWYQQALGQGPQFIFQYYEEEERQRGNFPDRFSGHQFPNYSSELNVNALLLGDSALYLCASSLGRGFVETQYFGPGTRLLVL.

The genes are TRBV7-2 and TRBJ1-2; maybe TRBD1 (5 bases). The CDR3 has 14 amino acids. CDR1 SGHTA and CDR2 FQGNSA come from the germline V gene. With 5 bases removed from V and 0 bases from J, the gap between germline ends came to 10 bases. The CDR3 region is CASSPRTPNYGYTF. CDR3 DNA: TGTGCCAGCAGCCCCCGGACACCTAACTATGGCTACACCTTC.

This clone appeared a single time. V gene TRBV12-5 combines with J gene TRBJ2-2; TRBD1 matches at 7 bases. The germline CDR1 and CDR2 sequences are LGHNT and FRNRAP. V lost 7 bases, J lost 0 bases, and 5 bases stayed unmatched. The CDR3 is 15 residues long. The CDR3 loop is CASVRDRANTGELFF. CDR3 coding DNA: TGTGCTAGTGTCCGAGACAGGGCGAACACCGGGGAGCTGTTTTTT.

The rearrangement links TRBV6-6 to TRBJ1-5; tentatively, D is TRBD1 (5 bases). This CDR3 comprises 16 residues. Trimming left V 0 bases short and J 2 bases short, with 11 bases between. Germline loops: CDR1 MNHNY, CDR2 SVGAGI (reference sequence). The CDR3 reads CASSYSSGSGNQPQHF. In DNA, the CDR3 is TGTGCCAGCAGTTACTCATCAGGGAGCGGCAATCAGCCCCAGCATTTT.

This sequence joins TRBV5-1 and TRBJ2-6; 9 bases align to TRBD1. J gave up 0 bases and V 3 bases, and 4 bases lay outside the gene matches. This CDR3 is 17 amino acids long. Per germline, CDR1 SGHRS and CDR2 YFSETQ. The CDR3 region is CASSSGTGTSGANVLTF. CDR3 DNA sequence: TGCGCCAGCAGCTCCGGGACAGGGACCTCTGGGGCCAACGTCCTGACTTTC.

The rearrangement links TRBV14 to TRBJ2-1; D unresolved. The germline V gene has CDR1 SGHDN and CDR2 FVKESK. CDR3 length equals 16 residues. V was pared by 1 base and J by 0 bases, with 10 bases between. Here the CDR3 DNA reads TGTGCCAGCAGCCAAGCTCTGAGGAGCTCCTACAATGAGCAGTTCTTC. This codes for CASSQALRSSYNEQFF.

CDR3 DNA sequence: TGTGCCAGCAGCCTCCATGACGCTGGAGATACGCAGTATTTT. Translation gives CASSLHDAGDTQYF. The V gene is TRBV3-1 (or the pseudogene TRBV3-2), the J gene TRBJ2-3; D unclear. The CDR3 extends over 14 amino acids. V dropped 4 bases and J dropped 5 bases, with 13 bases sitting between them. The germline V gene encodes CDR1 LGHDT and CDR2 YNNKEL (reference sequence).

This chain connects TRBV7-2 to TRBJ2-1, with 8 bases that match TRBD1. Germline-derived CDR1 and CDR2 are SGHTA and FQGNSA. The ends lost 5 bases at V and 13 bases at J; junction bases unmatched: 7. This CDR3 region has 12 residues. The CDR3: CASSLGQDGQFF. For the CDR3, the DNA is TGTGCCAGCAGCCTGGGACAGGACGGACAGTTCTTC.

The V and J genes are TRBV11-2 and TRBJ1-2, with D maybe TRBD1 (5 bases). CDR3 length equals 15 residues. Looked up from germline, CDR1 is SGHAT and CDR2 is FQNNGV. The V end lost 2 bases, the J end lost 4 bases, and 14 bases lay between the germline ends. The CDR3 DNA reads as TGTGCCAGCAGCTTAAACAGCGGGGGAGGCTATGGCTACACCTTC. Encoded protein: CASSLNSGGGYGYTF.

The gene calls are TRBV4-2 and TRBJ2-3; 12 nucleotides align to TRBD2. CDR1 and CDR2 from the germline V gene are LGHNA and YNFKEQ. The CDR3 extends over 20 amino acids. V trimming: 4 bases; J trimming: 1 base; junction bases outside the gene matches: 15. CDR3 sequence reads: CASSRRTSGDLETGTDTQYF. CDR3 nucleotide sequence: TGTGCCAGCAGCCGTCGGACTAGCGGGGACCTAGAGACAGGCACAGATACGCAGTATTTT.

V usage is TRBV24-1 and J usage is TRBJ2-5; weak D call: TRBD2 (6 bases). The CDR3 length is 15 residues. Germline-derived CDR1 and CDR2 are KGHDR and SFDVKD. V lost 4 bases to trimming and J lost 2 bases, with 13 bases between them. DNA for the CDR3: TGTGCCACCAGTGACAAAGGTGGGGGGCAAGAGACCCAGTACTTC. Protein sequence: CATSDKGGGQETQYF.

J is TRBJ2-1 and V is TRBV9; 14 bases match TRBD2. CDR3 length: 16 residues. Germline V gene sequence: CDR1 SGDLS, CDR2 YYNGEE. Trimming cost V 4 bases and J 6 bases; bases outside gene matches: 6. DNA of the CDR3: TGTGCCAGCAGCTTAACCGGGACTAGCGGGAGCAATGAGCAGTTCTTC. Encoded protein: CASSLTGTSGSNEQFF.

This rearrangement joins TRBV6-2 or TRBV6-3 to TRBJ1-6; 7 bases are a match to TRBD1. The V gene end was trimmed by 5 bases and the J gene end by 10 bases; junction bases not matched to a gene: 14. CDR1 is MNHEY, CDR2 SVGEGT, per germline. CDR3 size: 16 residues. DNA for the CDR3: TGTGCCAGCAGTAATCCCAGGGGGGGGAGATTATCACCCCTCCACTTT. It translates to CASSNPRGGRLSPLHF.

The rearrangement links TRBV27 to TRBJ1-5; TRBD1 aligns across 9 bases. V lost 6 bases, J lost 5 bases, and 5 bases stayed unmatched. The CDR3 has 14 amino acids. Germline lookup yields CDR1 MNHEY and CDR2 SMNVEV (reference sequence). CDR3 DNA sequence: TGTGCCAGCAGATGGGACAGGGTCGATCAGCCCCAGCATTTT. Amino acid sequence: CASRWDRVDQPQHF.

The chain employs TRBV28 and TRBJ1-4; 11 bases agree with TRBD1. The CDR3 is 15 residues long. Unmatched junction bases numbered 4, after V lost 4 bases and J lost 6 bases. Per germline, CDR1 MDHEN and CDR2 SYDVKM. Here the CDR3 reads CASSSGQGVDEKLFF. The CDR3 nucleotides are TGTGCCAGCAGTTCGGGACAGGGGGTCGATGAAAAACTGTTTTTT. Based on the CDR3 plus reference TRBV28 and TRBJ1-4, the full variable domain is DVKVTQSSRYLVKRTGEKVFLECVQDMDHENMFWYRQDPGLGLRLIYFSYDVKMKEKGDIPEGYSVSREKKERFSLILESASTNQTSMYLCASSSGQGVDEKLFFGSGTQLSVL.